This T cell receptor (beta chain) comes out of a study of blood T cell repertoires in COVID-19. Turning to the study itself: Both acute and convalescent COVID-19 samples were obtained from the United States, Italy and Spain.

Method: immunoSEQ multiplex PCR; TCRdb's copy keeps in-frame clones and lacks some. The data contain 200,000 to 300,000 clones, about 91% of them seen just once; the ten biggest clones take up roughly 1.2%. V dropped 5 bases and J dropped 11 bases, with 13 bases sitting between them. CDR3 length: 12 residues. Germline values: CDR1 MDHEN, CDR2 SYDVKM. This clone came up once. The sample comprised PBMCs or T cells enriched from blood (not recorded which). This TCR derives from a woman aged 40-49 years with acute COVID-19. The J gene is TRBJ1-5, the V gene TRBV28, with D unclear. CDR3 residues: CASSPMPAAQHF. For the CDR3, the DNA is TGTGCCAGCAGTCCAATGCCCGCGGCCCAGCATTTT.